This T cell receptor beta chain was identified during a study of blood T cell repertoires in COVID-19. As for the study in general: T cells, B-cell-depleted T cells, or PBMCs provided the cDNA or gDNA that served as material.

The study recruited people aged roughly 18 to 89 years across approximately 25 US areas. The V gene's germline CDR1 is GTSNPN and CDR2 SVGIG (reference sequence). The CDR3 is 13 amino acids. V was clipped by 5 bases and J by 7 bases, with 17 bases between them. Data came from immunoSEQ multiplex PCR; TCRdb stores just in-frame clones and leaves some out. There are under 300,000 clones in the sample; around 93% occur only once, and approximately 1.2% lies in the top ten. The sequenced material came from PBMCs or T cells enriched from blood (not recorded which). The rearrangement links TRBV30 to TRBJ1-1; perhaps TRBD1 as D (6 bases). This TCR derives from a human donor in a cohort exposed to, infected with or recovered from COVID-19 (not recorded which). The donor label of this sample is uncertain. The CDR3 is CAWGTGRAGEAFF. CDR3 sequence (DNA): TGTGCCTGGGGTACAGGGCGAGCTGGTGAAGCTTTCTTT.